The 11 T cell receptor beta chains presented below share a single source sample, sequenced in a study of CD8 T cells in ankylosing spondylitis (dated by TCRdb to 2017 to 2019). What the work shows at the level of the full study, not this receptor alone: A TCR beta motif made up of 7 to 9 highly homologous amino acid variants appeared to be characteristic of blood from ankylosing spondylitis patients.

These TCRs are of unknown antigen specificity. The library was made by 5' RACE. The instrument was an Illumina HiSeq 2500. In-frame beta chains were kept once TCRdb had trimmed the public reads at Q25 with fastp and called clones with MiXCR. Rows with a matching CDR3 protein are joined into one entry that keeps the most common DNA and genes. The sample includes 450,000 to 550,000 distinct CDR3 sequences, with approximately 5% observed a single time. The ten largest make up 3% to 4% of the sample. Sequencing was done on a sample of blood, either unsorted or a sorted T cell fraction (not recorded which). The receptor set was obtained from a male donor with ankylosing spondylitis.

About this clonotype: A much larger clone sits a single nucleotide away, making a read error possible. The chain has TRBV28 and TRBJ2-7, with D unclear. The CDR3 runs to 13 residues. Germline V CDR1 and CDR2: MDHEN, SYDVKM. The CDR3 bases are TGTGGCAGCAAAACCAAGAGCTCCTACGAGCAGTACTTC. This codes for CGSKTKSSYEQYF.

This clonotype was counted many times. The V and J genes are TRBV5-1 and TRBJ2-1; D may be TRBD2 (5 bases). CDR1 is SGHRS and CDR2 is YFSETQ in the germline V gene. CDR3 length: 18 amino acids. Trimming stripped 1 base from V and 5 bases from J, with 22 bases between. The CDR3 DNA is TGCGCCAGCAGCTTGTCCGGGCTAGCTCAGGACCCCAACAATGAGCAGTTCTTC. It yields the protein CASSLSGLAQDPNNEQFF.

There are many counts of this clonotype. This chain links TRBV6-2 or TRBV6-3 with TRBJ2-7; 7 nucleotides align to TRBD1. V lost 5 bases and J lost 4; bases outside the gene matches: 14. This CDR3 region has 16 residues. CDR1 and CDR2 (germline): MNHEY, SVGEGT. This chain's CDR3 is CASSRAYDRVWYEQYF. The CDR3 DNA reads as TGTGCCAGCAGTCGTGCGTACGACAGGGTATGGTACGAGCAGTACTTC.

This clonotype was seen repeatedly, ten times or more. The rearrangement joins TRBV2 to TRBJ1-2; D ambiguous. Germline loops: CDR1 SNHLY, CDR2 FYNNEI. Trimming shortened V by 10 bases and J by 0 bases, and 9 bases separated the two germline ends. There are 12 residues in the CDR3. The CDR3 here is CATGVTNYGYTF. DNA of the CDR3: TGTGCCACGGGCGTTACTAACTATGGCTACACCTTC.

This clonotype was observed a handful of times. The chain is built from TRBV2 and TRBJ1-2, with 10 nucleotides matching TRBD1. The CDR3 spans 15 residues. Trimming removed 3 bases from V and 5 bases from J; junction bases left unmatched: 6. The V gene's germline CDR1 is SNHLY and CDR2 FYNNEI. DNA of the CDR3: TGTGCCAGCAGTGATTGGGACAGGGGATCATATGGCTACACCTTC. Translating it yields CASSDWDRGSYGYTF.

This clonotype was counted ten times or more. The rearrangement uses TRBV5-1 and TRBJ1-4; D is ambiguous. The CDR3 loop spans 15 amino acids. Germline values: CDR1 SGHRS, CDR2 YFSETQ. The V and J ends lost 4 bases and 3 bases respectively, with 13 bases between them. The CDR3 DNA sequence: TGCGCCAGCAGCAAAACGGCAGGTCCTAATGAAAAACTGTTTTTT. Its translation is CASSKTAGPNEKLFF.

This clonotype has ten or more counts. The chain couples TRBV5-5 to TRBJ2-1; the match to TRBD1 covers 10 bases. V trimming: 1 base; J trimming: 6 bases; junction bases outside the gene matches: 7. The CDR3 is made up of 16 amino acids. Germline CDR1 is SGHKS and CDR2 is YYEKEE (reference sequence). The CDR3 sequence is CASSLHGTGVANEQFF. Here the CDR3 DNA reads TGTGCCAGCAGCTTGCATGGGACAGGGGTAGCCAATGAGCAGTTCTTC.

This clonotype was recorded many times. CDR3 bases: TGTGCCAGCTCTACAGCTCCCTCTGGAAACACCATATATTTT. Translating it yields CASSTAPSGNTIYF. V usage is TRBV11-2 and J usage is TRBJ1-3; D is unclear. Germline V CDR1 and CDR2: SGHAT, FQNNGV. There are 14 residues in the CDR3. Trimming shortened V by 8 bases and J by 0 bases, and 11 bases separated the two germline ends.

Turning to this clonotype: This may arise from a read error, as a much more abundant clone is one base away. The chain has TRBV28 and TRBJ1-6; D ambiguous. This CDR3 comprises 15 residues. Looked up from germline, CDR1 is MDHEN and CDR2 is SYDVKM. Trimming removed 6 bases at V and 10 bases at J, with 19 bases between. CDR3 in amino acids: CASRVDWEVVSPLHF. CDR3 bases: TGTGCCAGCAGGGTTGACTGGGAAGTCGTATCACCCCTCCACTTT.

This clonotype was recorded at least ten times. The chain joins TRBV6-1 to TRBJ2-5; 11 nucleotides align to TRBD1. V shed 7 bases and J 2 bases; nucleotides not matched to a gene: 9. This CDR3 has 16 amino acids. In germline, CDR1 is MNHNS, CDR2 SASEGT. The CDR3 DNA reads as TGTGCCAGCATCACCGGGACAGGGGGATGGCAAGAGACCCAGTACTTC. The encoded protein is CASITGTGGWQETQYF.

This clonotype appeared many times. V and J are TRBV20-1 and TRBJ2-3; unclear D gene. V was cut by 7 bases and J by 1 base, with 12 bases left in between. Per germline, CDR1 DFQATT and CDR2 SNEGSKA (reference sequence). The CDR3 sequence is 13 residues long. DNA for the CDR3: TGCAGTGGAGTCGCAGTTGGCACAGATACGCAGTATTTT. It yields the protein CSGVAVGTDTQYF.